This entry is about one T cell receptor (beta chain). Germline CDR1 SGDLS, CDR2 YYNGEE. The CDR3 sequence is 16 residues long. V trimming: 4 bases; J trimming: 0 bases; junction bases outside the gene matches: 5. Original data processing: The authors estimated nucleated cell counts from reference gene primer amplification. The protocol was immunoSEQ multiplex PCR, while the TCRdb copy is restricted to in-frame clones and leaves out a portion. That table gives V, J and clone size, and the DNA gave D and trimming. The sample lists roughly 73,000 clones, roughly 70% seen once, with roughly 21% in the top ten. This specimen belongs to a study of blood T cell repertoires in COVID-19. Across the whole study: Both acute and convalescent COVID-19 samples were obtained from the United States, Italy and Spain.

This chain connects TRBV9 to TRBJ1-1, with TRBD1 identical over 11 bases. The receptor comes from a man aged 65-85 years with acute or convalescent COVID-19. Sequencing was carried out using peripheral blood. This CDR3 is CASSFGQGALNTEAFF. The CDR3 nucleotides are TGTGCCAGCAGCTTCGGACAGGGGGCTCTGAACACTGAAGCTTTCTTT.